Shown below are 21 T cell receptor beta chains from a single sample sequenced in a study of T cell repertoires in cytomegalovirus infection (dated by TCRdb to the late 2010s). Reads for this sample came from an Illumina HiSeq 1500. The public reads were reprocessed in TCRdb via fastp at Q25 and MiXCR, keeping in-frame beta chains. Rows are combined by CDR3 protein, so each entry shows the most common genes and DNA. This sample is represented by approximately 470,000 distinct CDR3 sequences; roughly 42% of them were singletons. The ten biggest clones cover 43% of the sample. The treatment or condition label on this specimen signifies: in vitro stimulation with specific CMV peptide epitopes to enrich CMV-specific T cells. The antigens of these receptors remain unknown. The sample in question was cultured PBMCs, obtained from culture after CMV antigen stimulation. These receptors were collected from a human donor in good health (CMV status not recorded). Some clones in this sample may be carry-over from other donors' samples.

The chain couples TRBV7-6 to TRBJ2-3; D gene unclear. CDR3 length: 14 amino acids. Germline V gene sequence: CDR1 SGHVS, CDR2 FNYEAQ. The germline V and J ends were trimmed by 1 base and 2 bases, with 7 bases remaining between them. CDR3 region: CASSLGQNTDTQYF. CDR3 nucleotide sequence: TGTGCCAGCAGCTTAGGGCAGAACACAGATACGCAGTATTTT.

The chain has TRBV7-2 and TRBJ2-5; D is possibly TRBD2 (5 bases). The CDR3 is 15 residues long. V lost 6 bases and J 0 bases, leaving 14 bases between the germline ends. Germline CDR1 is SGHTA and CDR2 is FQGNSA. This CDR3 is CASSFYSGYQETQYF. CDR3 sequence (DNA): TGTGCCAGCAGTTTTTATTCGGGGTACCAAGAGACCCAGTACTTC.

This clonotype was seen just once. CDR3: CASSLRGQGGNEQFF. CDR3 DNA sequence: TGTGCCAGCAGCTTAAGGGGACAGGGGGGCAATGAGCAGTTCTTC. The chain links TRBV7-2 to TRBJ2-1; 11 nucleotides match TRBD1. V shed 2 bases and J 6 bases; nucleotides not matched to a gene: 3. Germline lookup yields CDR1 SGHTA and CDR2 FQGNSA. This CDR3 contains 15 residues.

The chain joins TRBV7-7 to TRBJ2-1; 9 bases line up with TRBD2. Germline V lookup: CDR1 SSHAT, CDR2 FNYEAQ (reference sequence). This CDR3 is 15 amino acids long. V lost 1 base to trimming and J lost 8 bases; unmatched junction nucleotides: 6. In DNA, the CDR3 is TGTGCCAGCAGCTTAGGTGCGGGAGGGCCGCATGAGCAGTTCTTC. Translation gives CASSLGAGGPHEQFF.

CDR3 loop: CASKSGGAWTGELFF. The CDR3 nucleotides read TGTGCCAGCAAGAGCGGGGGGGCGTGGACCGGGGAGCTGTTTTTT. This chain links TRBV6-8 with TRBJ2-2; 10 bases are a match to TRBD2. The length of the CDR3 is 15 residues. The germline CDR1 and CDR2 sequences are MNHGY and SAAAGT. V trimming: 7 bases; J trimming: 5 bases; junction bases outside the gene matches: 7.

The CDR3 loop is CASSRDRYTEAFF. DNA for the CDR3: TGTGCCAGCAGCCGGGACAGATACACTGAAGCTTTCTTT. The chain recombines TRBV7-9 with TRBJ1-1; 7 bases map to TRBD1. Germline CDR1 is SEHNR and CDR2 is FQNEAQ (reference sequence). Germline trimming cut 5 bases from V and 3 bases from J; bases unmatched to any gene: 3. The CDR3 extends over 13 amino acids.

V gene TRBV4-1 combines with J gene TRBJ2-7; perhaps TRBD2 as D (5 bases). Trimming stripped 1 base from V and 4 bases from J, with 11 bases between. Germline values: CDR1 MGHRA, CDR2 YSYEKL. This CDR3 has 14 residues. The CDR3 protein is CASSQVVGGYEQYF. CDR3 DNA: TGCGCCAGCAGCCAAGTTGTCGGCGGGTACGAGCAGTACTTC.

The table lists this clonotype with a few counts. The chain is built from TRBV7-2 and TRBJ2-7; a possible D gene is TRBD2 (5 bases). The CDR3 covers 15 residues. Germline loops: CDR1 SGHTA, CDR2 FQGNSA. Trimming removed 2 bases from V and 2 bases from J, with 13 bases in between. The CDR3 spells CASSLSGLAPYEQYF. In DNA form, the CDR3 reads TGTGCCAGCAGCTTATCCGGGCTAGCACCCTACGAGCAGTACTTC.

Only a few counts were recorded for this clonotype. The chain joins TRBV27 to TRBJ1-4; TRBD1 matches 9 bases. With V trimmed by 6 bases and J by 8 bases, 7 bases remained unmatched. This CDR3 comprises 14 residues. Germline CDR1 MNHEY, CDR2 SMNVEV (reference sequence). The CDR3 spells CASSRDRAAEKLFF. The CDR3 DNA reads as TGTGCCAGCAGCAGGGACAGGGCGGCGGAAAAACTGTTTTTT.

The chain recombines TRBV7-9 with TRBJ2-7; D gene unclear. Germline CDR1 reads SEHNR; CDR2 reads FQNEAQ (reference sequence). The CDR3 is 14 amino acids. V dropped 4 bases and J dropped 0 bases, with 10 bases sitting between them. The CDR3 DNA follows: TGTGCCAGCAGCTCAGACGGCTACTCCTACGAGCAGTACTTC. Translation: CASSSDGYSYEQYF.

The rearrangement links TRBV5-3 to TRBJ2-1; the D gene is possibly TRBD2 (6 bases). TRBV5-3 is placed among ORFs of uncertain function. The CDR3 is 20 amino acids. V gave up 4 bases and J gave up 0 bases, with 26 bases separating them. The CDR3 loop reads CARSPQGRREPRSSYNEQFF. DNA of the CDR3: TGTGCCAGAAGCCCACAAGGCCGGAGGGAACCTAGGAGCTCCTACAATGAGCAGTTCTTC.

This rearrangement joins TRBV7-2 to TRBJ1-1; D is uncertain. Germline CDR1 and CDR2: SGHTA and FQGNSA. V dropped 2 bases and J dropped 7 bases, with 11 bases sitting between them. This CDR3 has 13 residues. The CDR3 DNA is TGTGCCAGCAGCTTACGTGCGATCCGTGAAGCTTTCTTT. Encoded protein: CASSLRAIREAFF.

The gene calls are TRBV6-6 and TRBJ2-7; 14 bases map to TRBD2. Germline V lookup: CDR1 MNHNY, CDR2 SVGAGI (reference sequence). The CDR3 runs to 16 residues. J was trimmed by 5 bases and V by 8 bases; bases with no gene match: 11. The CDR3 loop is CASSWGTSGSLDEQYF. The CDR3 coding sequence is TGTGCCAGCTCCTGGGGGACTAGCGGGAGTTTAGACGAGCAGTACTTC.

The chain joins TRBV11-3 to TRBJ1-6; TRBD1 aligns across 7 bases. J was trimmed by 7 bases and V by 4 bases; bases with no gene match: 7. Germline CDR1 and CDR2: SGHNT and YENEEA. The CDR3 is 15 amino acids. DNA for the CDR3: TGTGCCAGCAGCTCACCCGACAGGGAGAATTCACCCCTCCACTTT. Amino acid sequence: CASSSPDRENSPLHF.

This clonotype was seen a handful of times. J is TRBJ2-1 and V is TRBV7-2, with TRBD1 as a possible D gene (7 bases). Germline-derived CDR1 and CDR2 are SGHTA and FQGNSA. Trimming removed 5 bases at V and 7 bases at J, with 21 bases between. The CDR3 runs to 16 residues. CDR3 sequence (DNA): TGTGCCAGCAGCCCCCCAGGGGGGAGGATCGAGAATGAGCAGTTCTTC. Translated: CASSPPGGRIENEQFF. Variable domain in full (rest from reference TRBV7-2 and TRBJ2-1): GAGVSQSPSNKVTEKGKDVELRCDPISGHTALYWYRQSLGQGLEFLIYFQGNSAPDKSGLPSDRFSAERTGGSVSTLTIQRTQQEDSAVYLCASSPPGGRIENEQFFGPGTRLTVL.

This chain joins TRBV6-1 and TRBJ1-2; D not certain. The CDR3 has 14 amino acids. The germline V gene has CDR1 MNHNS and CDR2 SASEGT. Trimming took 3 bases from V and 0 from J, leaving 8 bases between them. The DNA for the CDR3 is TGTGCCAGCAGTGAGAGGAGAACTAACTATGGCTACACCTTC. The encoded protein is CASSERRTNYGYTF.

The V gene is TRBV7-9, the J gene TRBJ2-2, with D tentatively TRBD2 (6 bases). CDR1 and CDR2 (germline): SEHNR, FQNEAQ (reference sequence). V dropped 1 base and J dropped 4 bases, with 16 bases sitting between them. The CDR3 covers 17 residues. The CDR3 DNA reads TGTGCCAGCAGCTTAGTGATCGGACTATTGGGCACCGGGGAGCTGTTTTTT. Protein: CASSLVIGLLGTGELFF.

The chain joins TRBV5-1 to TRBJ2-7, with 9 positions matching TRBD1. CDR1 and CDR2 (germline): SGHRS, YFSETQ. The CDR3 spans 15 residues. The ends lost 0 bases at V and 2 bases at J; junction bases unmatched: 3. For the CDR3, the DNA is TGCGCCAGCAGCTTGGACGGACAGGGGCCCTACGAGCAGTACTTC. It translates to CASSLDGQGPYEQYF.

The chain has TRBV7-2 and TRBJ2-4; the D call may be TRBD1 or TRBD2 (6 bases each). The CDR3 loop spans 13 amino acids. The germline gives CDR1 SGHTA, CDR2 FQGNSA. The V end was cut by 8 bases, the J end by 6 bases, with 14 bases between. The CDR3 nucleotides read TGTGCCAGCTCGGCCGGGGGCCGAAACATTCAGTACTTC. Translation: CASSAGGRNIQYF.

V is TRBV27 and J is TRBJ1-6, with D uncertain. The germline V and J ends were trimmed by 5 bases and 3 bases, with 11 bases remaining between them. The germline CDR1 and CDR2 sequences are MNHEY and SMNVEV (reference sequence). The CDR3 has 15 residues. CDR3 in DNA: TGTGCCAGCAGTAAAAGGGCGGGCTATAATTCACCCCTCCACTTT. Translated: CASSKRAGYNSPLHF.

This clonotype was observed a handful of times. The chain has TRBV11-2 and TRBJ1-2; D remains ambiguous. Germline V CDR1 and CDR2: SGHAT, FQNNGV. This CDR3 region has 14 residues. Trimming took off 1 base at V and 0 bases at J, with 6 bases between the two ends. The CDR3 sequence is CASSLGATNYGYTF. CDR3 DNA sequence: TGTGCCAGCAGCTTAGGGGCCACTAACTATGGCTACACCTTC.